This is a list of T cell receptor beta chains from one sample in a study of cytomegalovirus exposure and HLA in healthy donors. Clones were read by immunoSEQ multiplex PCR, and TCRdb kept only the in-frame ones, dropping some. The profile shows around 110,000 clones, roughly 69% of them singletons. Sequenced: PBMCs. The receptors come from a woman aged 30 to 39 in good health and CMV-seronegative. Each CDR3 is given with its conserved first and last residue. D genes are given only for firm matches. Clone size appears in some rows only: once, few, many, or a class for an expanded clone.

>TRBV6-1|16|few|TRBD2|TRBJ2-3
CASSAGWEGGADTQYF
TGTGCCAGCAGTGCCGGCTGGGAGGGCGGCGCAGATACGCAGTATTTT
>TRBV4-3|16|NA|NA|TRBJ1-2
CASSQDLSWRNYGYTF
TGCGCCAGCAGCCAAGATCTCTCGTGGAGAAACTATGGCTACACCTTC
>TRBV6-1|14|NA|NA|TRBJ1-3
CASSGGYSGNTIYF
TGTGCCAGCAGTGGAGGGTACTCTGGAAACACCATATATTTT
>TRBV2|15|once|TRBD1|TRBJ2-2
CASSLDRGDTGELFF
TGTGCCAGCAGCTTGGACAGGGGGGACACCGGGGAGCTGTTTTTT
>TRBV6-6|15|NA|NA|TRBJ2-3
CASSYEETRTDTQYF
TGTGCCAGCAGTTACGAGGAGACCCGCACAGATACGCAGTATTTT
>TRBV7-3|13|NA|TRBD2|TRBJ2-1
CASSKGLGSEQFF
TGTGCCAGCAGCAAGGGACTAGGGTCTGAGCAGTTCTTC
>TRBV6-6|14|NA|TRBD2|TRBJ2-5
CATGPGTTAETQYF
TGTGCCACCGGACCCGGGACTACCGCGGAGACCCAGTACTTC
>TRBV18|14|NA|TRBD2|TRBJ2-3
CASSRRLAGDTQYF
TGTGCCAGCTCAAGGAGACTAGCGGGCGATACGCAGTATTTT
>TRBV27|11|NA|NA|TRBJ2-7
CASSLLSEQYF
TGTGCCAGCAGTTTACTAAGCGAGCAGTACTTC
>TRBV10-1|16|NA|TRBD2|TRBJ2-1
CASSEVTSGSVHEQFF
TGCGCCAGCAGTGAAGTAACAAGCGGGAGTGTGCATGAGCAGTTCTTC
>TRBV19|15|NA|TRBD1|TRBJ2-1
CASRGQDQFYNEQFF
TGTGCCAGTAGGGGACAGGATCAATTTTACAATGAGCAGTTCTTC
>TRBV2|16|NA|TRBD2|TRBJ2-2
CASSSASGANTGELFF
TGTGCCAGCAGTTCGGCTAGCGGAGCGAACACCGGGGAGCTGTTTTTT
>TRBV5-6|15|NA|TRBD2|TRBJ2-1
CASSLALAGVGEQFF
TGTGCCAGCAGCTTGGCTCTAGCGGGAGTTGGCGAGCAGTTCTTC
>TRBV6-5|15|NA|TRBD2|TRBJ2-1
CASSSLAGGYNEQFF
TGTGCCAGCAGTTCACTAGCGGGGGGATACAATGAGCAGTTCTTC
>TRBV7-2|15|NA|NA|TRBJ1-3
CASLGGARLGNTIYF
TGTGCCAGCCTTGGGGGGGCGCGGTTAGGAAACACCATATATTTT
>TRBV7-8|13|once|TRBD1|TRBJ2-7
CASSRQGFYEQYF
TGTGCCAGCAGCAGACAGGGCTTCTACGAGCAGTACTTC
>TRBV28|10|NA|NA|TRBJ1-2
CASSFRGYTF
TGTGCCAGCAGTTTTCGGGGCTACACCTTC
>TRBV7-9|15|NA|NA|TRBJ2-2
CASSFRGARSGELFF
TGTGCCAGCAGCTTCAGGGGCGCCAGGTCCGGGGAGCTGTTTTTT
>TRBV27|18|NA|NA|TRBJ1-4
CAKAVSPFVRQHNEKLFF
TGTGCCAAAGCAGTTTCGCCCTTCGTAAGACAGCATAATGAAAAACTGTTTTTT
>TRBV4-3|15|once|TRBD1|TRBJ2-7
CASSQDRGIFYEQYF
TGCGCCAGCAGCCAAGACAGGGGGATATTTTACGAGCAGTACTTC
>TRBV14|13|NA|TRBD2|TRBJ2-1
CASSRRAGVSQFF
TGTGCCAGCAGCCGACGAGCGGGAGTTTCGCAGTTCTTC
>TRBV2|14|few|NA|TRBJ1-1
CASSDMDSLTEAFF
TGTGCCAGCAGTGACATGGATAGCCTAACTGAAGCTTTCTTT
>TRBV11-2|19|NA|TRBD1|TRBJ2-1
CASSPRWTGDGSSYNEQFF
TGTGCCAGCAGCCCGAGGTGGACAGGGGACGGTAGCTCCTACAATGAGCAGTTCTTC
>TRBV5-6|14|NA|TRBD2|TRBJ2-5
CASSLAGMGREQYF
TGTGCCAGCAGCTTGGCCGGAATGGGGAGGGAGCAGTACTTC
>TRBV25-1|15|few|TRBD1|TRBJ1-5
CASSAAGTGHQPQHF
TGTGCCAGCAGCGCGGCCGGGACAGGCCATCAGCCCCAGCATTTT
>TRBV5-1|15|NA|TRBD2|TRBJ2-5
CASSLTSGDLGTQYF
TGCGCCAGCAGCTTGACTAGCGGGGACTTGGGGACCCAGTACTTC
>TRBV5-6|15|NA|NA|TRBJ1-4
CASSLAVGAGEKLFF
TGTGCCAGCAGCTTGGCAGTGGGCGCAGGTGAAAAACTGTTTTTT
>TRBV18|17|NA|TRBD2|TRBJ2-5
CASSPKPGIAGVETQYF
TGTGCCAGCTCACCAAAACCGGGGATAGCGGGAGTGGAGACCCAGTACTTC
>TRBV7-2|12|NA|NA|TRBJ2-2
CASSLIIGELFF
TGTGCCAGCAGCTTAATAATCGGGGAGCTGTTTTTT